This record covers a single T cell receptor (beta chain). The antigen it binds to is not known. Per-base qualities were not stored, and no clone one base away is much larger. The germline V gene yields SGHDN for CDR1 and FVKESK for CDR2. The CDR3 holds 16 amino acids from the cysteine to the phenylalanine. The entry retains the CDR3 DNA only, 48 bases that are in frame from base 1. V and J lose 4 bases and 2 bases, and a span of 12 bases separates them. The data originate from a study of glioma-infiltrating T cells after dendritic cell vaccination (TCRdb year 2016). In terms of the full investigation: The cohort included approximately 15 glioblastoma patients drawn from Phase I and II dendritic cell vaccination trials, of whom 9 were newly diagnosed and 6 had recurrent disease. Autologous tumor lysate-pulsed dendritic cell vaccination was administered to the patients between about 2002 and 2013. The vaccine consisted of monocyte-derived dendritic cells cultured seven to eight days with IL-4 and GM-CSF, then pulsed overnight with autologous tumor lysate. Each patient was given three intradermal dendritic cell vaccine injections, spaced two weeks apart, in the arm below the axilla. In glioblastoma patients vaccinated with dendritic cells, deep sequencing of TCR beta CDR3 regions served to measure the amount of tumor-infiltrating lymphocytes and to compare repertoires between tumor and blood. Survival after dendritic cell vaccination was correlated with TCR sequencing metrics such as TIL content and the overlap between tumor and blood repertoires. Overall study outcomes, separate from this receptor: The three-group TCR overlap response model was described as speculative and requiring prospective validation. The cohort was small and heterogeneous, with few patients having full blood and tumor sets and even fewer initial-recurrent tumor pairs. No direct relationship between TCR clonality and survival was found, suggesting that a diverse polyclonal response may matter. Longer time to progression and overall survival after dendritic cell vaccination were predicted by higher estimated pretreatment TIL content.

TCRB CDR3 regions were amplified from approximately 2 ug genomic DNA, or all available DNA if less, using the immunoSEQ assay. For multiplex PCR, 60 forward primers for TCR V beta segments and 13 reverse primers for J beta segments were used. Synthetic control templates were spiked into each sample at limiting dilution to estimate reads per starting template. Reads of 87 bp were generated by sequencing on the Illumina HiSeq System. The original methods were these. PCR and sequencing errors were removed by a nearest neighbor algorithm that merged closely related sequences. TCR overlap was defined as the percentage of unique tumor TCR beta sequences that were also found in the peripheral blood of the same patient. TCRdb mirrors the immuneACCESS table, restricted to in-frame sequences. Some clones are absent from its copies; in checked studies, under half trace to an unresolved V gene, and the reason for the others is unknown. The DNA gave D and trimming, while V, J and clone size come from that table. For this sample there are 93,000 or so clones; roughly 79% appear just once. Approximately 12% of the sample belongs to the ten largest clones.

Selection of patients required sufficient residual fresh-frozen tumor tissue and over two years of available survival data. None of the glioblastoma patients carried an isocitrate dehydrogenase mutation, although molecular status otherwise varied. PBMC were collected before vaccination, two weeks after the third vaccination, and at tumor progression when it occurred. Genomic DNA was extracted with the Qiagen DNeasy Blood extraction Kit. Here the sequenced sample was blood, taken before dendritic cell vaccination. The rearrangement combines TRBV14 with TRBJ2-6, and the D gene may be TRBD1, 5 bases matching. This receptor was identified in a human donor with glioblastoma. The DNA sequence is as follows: TGTGCCAGCAGCCGTTCAGGGCGCGCTGGGGCCAACGTCCTGACTTTC. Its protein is CASSRSGRAGANVLTF.